Presented here are 23 T cell receptor beta chains from one specimen sequenced in a study of cytomegalovirus exposure and HLA in healthy donors. Libraries were prepared by immunoSEQ multiplex PCR; TCRdb keeps only in-frame clonotypes and omits some of them. The sample yields over 100,000 clones, 80% to 90% seen once. The specimen was PBMCs. The origin of the receptors is a woman between 18 and 29 years old in good health and CMV-seronegative.

The chain has TRBV19 and TRBJ1-5; the match to TRBD1 covers 10 bases. In germline, CDR1 is LNHDA, CDR2 SQIVND (reference sequence). The V and J ends lost 2 bases and 4 bases, in that order; junction bases with no gene match: 5. CDR3 length: 16 residues. The CDR3 spells CASSISRDRGNQPQHF. Written as DNA, the CDR3 is TGTGCCAGTAGTATATCCCGGGACAGGGGAAATCAGCCCCAGCATTTT.

The V gene is TRBV10-3, the J gene TRBJ1-3, with D hard to call. This CDR3 spans 13 amino acids. Looked up from germline, CDR1 is ENHRY and CDR2 is SYGVKD. With 7 bases removed from V and 0 bases from J, the gap between germline ends came to 7 bases. The CDR3 DNA is TGTGCCATCACGTCCAGCTCTGGAAACACCATATATTTT. Translation: CAITSSSGNTIYF.

The CDR3 DNA reads TGTGCCAGCAGCGTCAGGGGGGCCTATGGCTACACCTTC. Translation: CASSVRGAYGYTF. This chain links TRBV7-9 with TRBJ1-2; TRBD1 matches at 7 bases. This CDR3 comprises 13 residues. Losses at the gene ends were 5 bases for V and 4 bases for J; bases not matched to a gene: 4. Germline V gene sequence: CDR1 SEHNR, CDR2 FQNEAQ (reference sequence).

The V and J genes are TRBV13 and TRBJ2-7, with D possibly TRBD2 on 5 matching bases. The V end lost 2 bases, the J end lost 0 bases, and 11 bases lay between the germline ends. Germline V gene data show CDR1 as PRHDT and CDR2 as FYEKMQ (reference sequence). The CDR3 loop spans 15 amino acids. The CDR3: CASSLRGSLSYEQYF. The CDR3 DNA reads as TGTGCCAGCAGCTTACGGGGTAGCCTCTCCTACGAGCAGTACTTC.

This clone has just one count. The CDR3 loop is CASSSRGALLTDTQYF. The DNA for the CDR3 is TGTGCCAGCAGCTCCCGGGGGGCGTTACTCACAGATACGCAGTATTTT. The chain combines TRBV9 with TRBJ2-3, with D perhaps matching TRBD2 (7 bases). CDR1 is SGDLS, CDR2 YYNGEE, per germline. V lost 4 bases and J 2 bases, leaving 17 bases between the germline ends. This CDR3 spans 16 amino acids.

The V gene is TRBV11-3, the J gene TRBJ1-1, with 9 bases lining up with TRBD1. V was pared by 0 bases and J by 4 bases, with 9 bases of the junction left unmatched. This CDR3 is built from 17 residues. In germline, CDR1 is SGHNT, CDR2 YENEEA. The CDR3 sequence is CASSLEDLVTGGTEAFF. The CDR3 DNA sequence: TGTGCCAGCAGCTTAGAGGATTTGGTGACAGGGGGCACTGAAGCTTTCTTT.

The chain uses TRBV2 and TRBJ1-1; no reliable D call. This CDR3 has 13 amino acids. The V and J ends lost 4 bases and 3 bases respectively, with 9 bases between them. CDR1 and CDR2 from the germline V gene are SNHLY and FYNNEI. The chain's CDR3 is CASSGERDTEAFF. DNA of the CDR3: TGTGCCAGCAGTGGCGAGAGGGACACTGAAGCTTTCTTT.

V is TRBV7-8 and J is TRBJ1-3; D possibly corresponds to TRBD1 (5 bases). V was trimmed by 1 base and J by 4 bases, leaving 14 bases between them. The germline V gene has CDR1 SGHVS and CDR2 FQNEAQ. This CDR3 has 16 residues. This CDR3 is CASSLDRTGRGNTIYF. DNA of the CDR3: TGTGCCAGCAGCTTAGACAGGACCGGCCGGGGAAACACCATATATTTT.

This clone was found once. The chain employs TRBV27 and TRBJ2-3, with D perhaps matching TRBD2 (7 bases). CDR3 length: 14 amino acids. The V gene lost 3 bases and the J gene lost 4 bases, with 11 bases spanning the gap. In germline, CDR1 is MNHEY, CDR2 SMNVEV (reference sequence). In nucleotides, the CDR3 is TGTGCCAGCAGTTTTGCGGGGGCGGCAGATACGCAGTATTTT. Protein product: CASSFAGAADTQYF.

In nucleotides, the CDR3 is TGTGCCAGCAGTTTAAGGACAGGGGGCGCAGATACGCAGTATTTT. This codes for CASSLRTGGADTQYF. The chain uses TRBV27 and TRBJ2-3, with TRBD1 matching 11 bases. The CDR3 sequence is 15 residues long. J gave up 4 bases and V 2 bases, and 2 bases lay outside the gene matches. The germline V gene encodes CDR1 MNHEY and CDR2 SMNVEV (reference sequence).

This clone was seen a single time. The chain carries TRBV18 and TRBJ2-2; 7 nucleotides align to TRBD1. This CDR3 comprises 14 residues. CDR1 is KGHSH, CDR2 LQKENI, per germline. Losses at the gene ends were 2 bases for V and 7 bases for J; bases not matched to a gene: 4. Here the CDR3 reads CASSPNRDSGELFF. CDR3 nucleotide sequence: TGTGCCAGCTCACCAAACAGGGACAGCGGGGAGCTGTTTTTT.

The V and J genes are TRBV5-1 and TRBJ2-5; 13 positions agree with TRBD2. V lost 3 bases and J lost 2; bases outside the gene matches: 4. The V gene's germline CDR1 is SGHRS and CDR2 YFSETQ. The CDR3 is made up of 16 amino acids. The chain's CDR3 is CASSSLLAGGQETQYF. The CDR3 DNA is TGCGCCAGCAGCTCACTACTAGCGGGGGGGCAAGAGACCCAGTACTTC. Full variable domain (remainder filled in from reference TRBV5-1 and TRBJ2-5): KAGVTQTPRYLIKTRGQQVTLSCSPISGHRSVSWYQQTPGQGLQFLFEYFSETQRNKGNFPGRFSGRQFSNSRSEMNVSTLELGDSALYLCASSSLLAGGQETQYFGPGTRLLVL.

The chain couples TRBV7-9 to TRBJ2-1; 7 bases match TRBD1. Germline V gene lookup returns CDR1 SEHNR and CDR2 FQNEAQ (reference sequence). Trimming removed 5 bases from V and 16 bases from J; junction bases left unmatched: 20. CDR3 length equals 15 residues. The CDR3 region has the DNA TGTGCCAGCAGCCTCAATGCCCGAATGACAGGGAAACAATTCTTC. Encoded protein: CASSLNARMTGKQFF.

The chain is built from TRBV18 and TRBJ2-3; 7 bases agree with TRBD1. J lost 6 bases, V lost 3 bases, and 6 bases had no gene match. Germline CDR1 reads KGHSH; CDR2 reads LQKENI. CDR3 length: 14 amino acids. For the CDR3, the DNA is TGTGCCAGCTCACCGCGGACAGGTTGGGATACGCAGTATTTT. Translated: CASSPRTGWDTQYF.

This chain links TRBV18 with TRBJ1-1, with TRBD1 matching over 7 bases. Germline values: CDR1 KGHSH, CDR2 LQKENI. This CDR3 is built from 13 residues. With 3 bases clipped from V and 3 bases from J, the junction kept 1 base outside the gene matches. The CDR3 sequence is CASSPGTDTEAFF. For the CDR3, the DNA is TGTGCCAGCTCACCCGGGACAGACACTGAAGCTTTCTTT.

This rearrangement joins TRBV11-1 to TRBJ2-1; TRBD1 matches at 7 bases. Germline V lookup: CDR1 SGHAT, CDR2 FQDESV (reference sequence). V lost 4 bases and J lost 7; bases outside the gene matches: 4. The CDR3 runs 13 residues. The DNA of the CDR3 is TGTGCCAGCAGCTGGGACAGCCCTAATGAGCAGTTCTTC. The encoded protein is CASSWDSPNEQFF.

The chain joins TRBV9 to TRBJ2-5, with 16 bases matching TRBD2. The V and J ends lost 2 bases and 5 bases, in that order; junction bases with no gene match: 3. The germline CDR1 and CDR2 sequences are SGDLS and YYNGEE. This CDR3 has 16 residues. The CDR3 loop reads CASSVGTSGGAETQYF. Written as DNA, the CDR3 is TGTGCCAGCAGCGTCGGGACTAGCGGGGGGGCGGAGACCCAGTACTTC.

The rearrangement joins TRBV4-1 to TRBJ1-5, with 8 positions matching TRBD1. Per germline, CDR1 MGHRA and CDR2 YSYEKL. V dropped 0 bases and J dropped 2; count of bases not matched to a gene: 3. The CDR3 covers 16 residues. CDR3 sequence reads: CASSQEPQGGNQPQHF. CDR3 sequence (DNA): TGCGCCAGCAGCCAAGAACCACAGGGGGGCAATCAGCCCCAGCATTTT.

This chain connects TRBV6-5 to TRBJ2-7; D gene unclear. Trimming stripped 4 bases from V and 3 bases from J, with 16 bases between. From germline, CDR1 is MNHEY and CDR2 SVGAGI. The CDR3 runs 15 residues. CDR3 in amino acids: CASSSIGRSFYEQYF. The DNA of the CDR3 is TGTGCCAGCAGTTCTATTGGGCGTTCTTTCTACGAGCAGTACTTC.

The J gene is TRBJ1-5, the V gene TRBV7-2; TRBD1 is a possible D gene (6 bases). CDR1 is SGHTA and CDR2 is FQGNSA in the germline V gene. The germline V and J ends were trimmed by 5 bases and 0 bases, with 14 bases remaining between them. The CDR3 runs 16 residues. The CDR3 is CASSLHRAYSNQPQHF. CDR3 nucleotide sequence: TGTGCCAGCAGCCTACACAGGGCTTATAGCAATCAGCCCCAGCATTTT.

The chain has TRBV27 and TRBJ2-3, with D maybe TRBD1 (6 bases). The CDR3 spans 14 residues. Germline-derived CDR1 and CDR2 are MNHEY and SMNVEV (reference sequence). The V and J ends lost 7 bases and 1 base respectively, with 12 bases between them. CDR3 amino acids: CASTLQGGTDTQYF. The CDR3 nucleotides read TGTGCCAGCACCTTACAGGGAGGCACAGATACGCAGTATTTT.

V is TRBV5-1 and J is TRBJ2-2; 9 positions agree with TRBD1. Trimming took 4 bases from V and 3 from J; bases not matched to a gene: 4. CDR3 length: 15 amino acids. Germline values: CDR1 SGHRS, CDR2 YFSETQ. The CDR3, as DNA: TGCGCCAGCAGCGGAAGACAGGGGGACACCGGGGAGCTGTTTTTT. This translates into CASSGRQGDTGELFF.

The chain joins TRBV5-1 to TRBJ1-6; D possibly corresponds to TRBD1 (6 bases). The CDR3 totals 15 residues. V shed 3 bases and J shed 8 bases, with 15 bases lying between them. The germline V gene has CDR1 SGHRS and CDR2 YFSETQ. The CDR3 region is CASSYNRVRDSPLHF. The CDR3 DNA is TGCGCCAGCAGCTACAACAGGGTGAGAGATTCACCCCTCCACTTT. Looking up the rest from reference TRBV5-1 and TRBJ1-6 gives the full variable domain: KAGVTQTPRYLIKTRGQQVTLSCSPISGHRSVSWYQQTPGQGLQFLFEYFSETQRNKGNFPGRFSGRQFSNSRSEMNVSTLELGDSALYLCASSYNRVRDSPLHFGNGTRLTVT.